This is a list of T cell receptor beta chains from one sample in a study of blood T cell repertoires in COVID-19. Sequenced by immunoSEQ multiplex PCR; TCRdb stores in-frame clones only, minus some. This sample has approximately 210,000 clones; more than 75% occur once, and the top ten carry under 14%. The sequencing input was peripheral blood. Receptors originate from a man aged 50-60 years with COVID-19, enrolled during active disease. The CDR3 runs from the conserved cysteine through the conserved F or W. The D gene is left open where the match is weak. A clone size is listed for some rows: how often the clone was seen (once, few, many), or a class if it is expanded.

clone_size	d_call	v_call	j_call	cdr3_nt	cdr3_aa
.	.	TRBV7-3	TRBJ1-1	TGTGCCAGCAGCGTACAGGGTAGGGACACTGAAGCTTTCTTT	CASSVQGRDTEAFF
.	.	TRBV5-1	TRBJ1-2	TGCGCCAGCAGCTTCGAGGGTTCTGGCTACACCTTC	CASSFEGSGYTF
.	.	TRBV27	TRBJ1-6	TGTGCCAGCAGTTTAGGGCAGGGCAACCTACCTCTCCACTTT	CASSLGQGNLPLHF
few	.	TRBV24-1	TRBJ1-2	TGTGCCACCAAGGGGGGGCGGTGCTATGGCTACACCTTC	CATKGGRCYGYTF
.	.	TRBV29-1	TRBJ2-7	TGCAGCGTCGAACTAGCAACCCCTTACGAGCAGTACTTC	CSVELATPYEQYF
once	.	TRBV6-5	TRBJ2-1	TGTGCCAGCAGTCAAACAGATTCATCTTACAATGAGCAGTTCTTC	CASSQTDSSYNEQFF
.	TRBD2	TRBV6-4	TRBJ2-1	TGTGCCAGCAGACCCCCCCGTTGGACTAGCGGGAGCAATGAGCAGTTCTTC	CASRPPRWTSGSNEQFF
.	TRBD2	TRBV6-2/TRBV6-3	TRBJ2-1	TGTGCCAGCAGTTACTCGGGACTAGCGGTCAATGAGCAGTTCTTC	CASSYSGLAVNEQFF
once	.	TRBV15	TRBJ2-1	TGTGCCACCAGCAGACGGTCTAGCATTGAGCAGTTCTTC	CATSRRSSIEQFF
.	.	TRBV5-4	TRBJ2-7	TGTGCCAGCAGCTTGGTACAGGGCTCCTACGAGCAGTACTTC	CASSLVQGSYEQYF
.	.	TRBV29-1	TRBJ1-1	TGCAGCGTTGAAGATTTCAGGGAGAACACTGAAGCTTTCTTT	CSVEDFRENTEAFF
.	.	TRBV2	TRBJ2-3	TGTGCCAGCAGTGAAGTGCGGCAGCCAAGCACAGATACGCAGTATTTT	CASSEVRQPSTDTQYF
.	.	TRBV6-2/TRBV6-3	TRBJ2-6	TGTGCCAGCAGCGTAGGGGGCTCTGGGGCCAACGTCCTGACTTTC	CASSVGGSGANVLTF
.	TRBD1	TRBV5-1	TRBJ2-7	TGCGCCAGCAGCCCCGGACAGGTCTCCTACGAGCAGTACTTC	CASSPGQVSYEQYF
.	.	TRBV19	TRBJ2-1	TGTGCCACACGGACTGGCTCCTACAATGAGCAGTTCTTC	CATRTGSYNEQFF
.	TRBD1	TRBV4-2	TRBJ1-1	TGTGCCAGCAGCCAAGCCCCCACCGGGACAGGTCACACTGAAGCTTTCTTT	CASSQAPTGTGHTEAFF
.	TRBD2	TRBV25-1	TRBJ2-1	TGTGCCAGCAGTGGGGGAGGGCGGATAACACCGGGGGAGCAGTTCTTC	CASSGGGRITPGEQFF
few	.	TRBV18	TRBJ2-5	TGTGCCAGCTCACCAGAGCGGGAGACCCAGTACTTC	CASSPERETQYF
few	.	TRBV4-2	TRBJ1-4	TGTGCCAGCAGCCAAGATGATGGGGCGGGGGGTGAAAAACTGTTTTTT	CASSQDDGAGGEKLFF
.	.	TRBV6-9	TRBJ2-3	TGTGCCAGCATGGCGGGTAAGGATACGCAGTATTTT	CASMAGKDTQYF
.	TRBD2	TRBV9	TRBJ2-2	TGTGCCAGCAGCGTAAGAACTAGCGGGCTTTCTACCGGGGAGCTGTTTTTT	CASSVRTSGLSTGELFF
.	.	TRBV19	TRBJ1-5	TGTGCCAGTAGTCTCTCCCGTGAGGGCAATCAGCCCCAGCATTTT	CASSLSREGNQPQHF
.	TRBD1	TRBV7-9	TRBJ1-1	TGTGCCAGCAGCTTAGACAGGGGGCCTGAAGCTTTCTTT	CASSLDRGPEAFF
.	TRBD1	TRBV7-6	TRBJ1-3	TGTGCCAGCAGCTCTCGGGACAGGGGCCACCTGGAAAACTCTGGAAACACCATATATTTT	CASSSRDRGHLENSGNTIYF
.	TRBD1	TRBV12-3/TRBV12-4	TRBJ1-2	TGTGCCAGCAGCCCTGGGACAGTCAGCTACACCTTC	CASSPGTVSYTF
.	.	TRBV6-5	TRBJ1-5	TGTGCCAGCAATCAGTGGCACGATAGCAATCAGCCCCAGCATTTT	CASNQWHDSNQPQHF
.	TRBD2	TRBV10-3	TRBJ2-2	TGTGCCATCAGTGAGACGGGGGGCACCGGGGAGCTGTTTTTT	CAISETGGTGELFF
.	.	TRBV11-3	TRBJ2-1	TGTGCCAGCAGCTTAGCGTGGACTACCCCAGAGCAGTTCTTC	CASSLAWTTPEQFF
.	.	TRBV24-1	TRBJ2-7	TGTGCCACCAGTGAACCGACAGGATACGAGCAGTACTTC	CATSEPTGYEQYF
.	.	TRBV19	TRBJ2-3	TGTGCCAGTAGTACTCACAAGTTAAACACAGATACGCAGTATTTT	CASSTHKLNTDTQYF
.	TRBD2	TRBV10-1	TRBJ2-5	TGCGCAAACCCCCCCCGCAGCGGGAACCTCCAAGAGACCCAGTACTTC	CANPPRSGNLQETQYF
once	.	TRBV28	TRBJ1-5	TGTGCCAGCAGTTTATTCCTGGGGGCGGGGGGCGGACAGCCCCAGCATTTT	CASSLFLGAGGGQPQHF
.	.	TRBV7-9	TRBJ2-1	TGTGCCAGCAGCTTAGATAGGGGACTGCCATATGAGCAGTTCTTC	CASSLDRGLPYEQFF
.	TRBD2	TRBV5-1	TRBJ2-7	TGCGCCAGCAGCTTGGATGGGACTAGCGGAATCTACGAGCAGTACTTC	CASSLDGTSGIYEQYF
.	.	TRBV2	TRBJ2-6	TGTGCCAGCAGCGCTGACTTGACTGGGGCCAACGTCCTGACTTTC	CASSADLTGANVLTF
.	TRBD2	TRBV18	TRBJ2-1	TGTGCCAGCTCACCACCTAGCGGGGGCTACAATGAGCAGTTCTTC	CASSPPSGGYNEQFF
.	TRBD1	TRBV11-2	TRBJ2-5	TGTGCCAGCAGCTTGGCGACAGGGTATTCGGAGACCCAGTACTTC	CASSLATGYSETQYF
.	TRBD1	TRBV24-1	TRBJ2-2	TGTGCCACCAGTGTGGGGACAGGGGAGGCCAACACCGGGGAGCTGTTTTTT	CATSVGTGEANTGELFF
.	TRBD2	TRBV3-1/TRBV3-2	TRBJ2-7	TGTGCCAGCAGCCAAGTTAGCGGGTGGGGCGAGCAGTACTTC	CASSQVSGWGEQYF
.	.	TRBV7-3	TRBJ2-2	TGTGCCAGCAGCCCTAGCCTGGGCGGGGAGCTGTTTTTT	CASSPSLGGELFF
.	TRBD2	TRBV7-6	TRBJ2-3	TGTGCCAGCCACGCCGGTGCGGGAGGCCGTTTGAATACGCAGTATTTT	CASHAGAGGRLNTQYF
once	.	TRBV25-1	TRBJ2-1	TGTGCCAGCAGTGACGGAGCGGATTTCTACAATGAGCAGTTCTTC	CASSDGADFYNEQFF
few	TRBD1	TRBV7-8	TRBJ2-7	TGTGCCAGCAGCTCTCCGGGACAGGGGATCGGGACCTACGAGCAGTACTTC	CASSSPGQGIGTYEQYF
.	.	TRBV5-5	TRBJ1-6	TGTGCCAGCAGCTTAAGGTTCGGGAATAATTCACCCCTCCACTTT	CASSLRFGNNSPLHF
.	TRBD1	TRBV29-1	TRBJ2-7	TGCAGCGTACGGACAGGAGGCTACGAGCAGTACTTC	CSVRTGGYEQYF
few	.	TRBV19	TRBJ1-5	TGTGCAACCAAGGGGATAGGTGATCAGCCCCAGCATTTT	CATKGIGDQPQHF
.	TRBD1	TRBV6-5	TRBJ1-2	TGTGCCAGCTTCCGGGACAGGGGCTACACCTTC	CASFRDRGYTF
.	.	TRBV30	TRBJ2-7	TGTGCCTGGAGTGGTCGCAGCTCCTACGAGCAGTACTTC	CAWSGRSSYEQYF
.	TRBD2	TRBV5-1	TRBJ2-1	TGCGCCAGCAGCTCGGGACTAGCGGGGGGATTCACCTACAATGAGCAGTTCTTC	CASSSGLAGGFTYNEQFF
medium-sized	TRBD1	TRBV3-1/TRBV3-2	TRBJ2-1	TGTGCCAGCAGCCGGTTGATGGACAGGGGCCGGGATGAGCAGTTCTTC	CASSRLMDRGRDEQFF
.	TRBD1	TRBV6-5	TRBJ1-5	TGTGCCAGCAAATTAGACAGGGGAGACCAGCCCCAGCATTTT	CASKLDRGDQPQHF
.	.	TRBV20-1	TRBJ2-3	TGCAGTGCTAGTCCCGTCGAGGGAGATACGCAGTATTTT	CSASPVEGDTQYF
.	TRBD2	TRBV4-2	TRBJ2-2	TGTGCCAGCAGCCAAGTTTCGGGACTAGCGGGGGGGCTCACCGGGGAGCTGTTTTTT	CASSQVSGLAGGLTGELFF
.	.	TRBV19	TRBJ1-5	TGTGCCAGTACCCCGGGTGCAGGCAATCAGCCCCAGCATTTT	CASTPGAGNQPQHF
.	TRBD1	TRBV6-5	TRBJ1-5	TGTGCCAGCAGTACAGGACAGGGCAACAATCAGCCCCAGCATTTT	CASSTGQGNNQPQHF